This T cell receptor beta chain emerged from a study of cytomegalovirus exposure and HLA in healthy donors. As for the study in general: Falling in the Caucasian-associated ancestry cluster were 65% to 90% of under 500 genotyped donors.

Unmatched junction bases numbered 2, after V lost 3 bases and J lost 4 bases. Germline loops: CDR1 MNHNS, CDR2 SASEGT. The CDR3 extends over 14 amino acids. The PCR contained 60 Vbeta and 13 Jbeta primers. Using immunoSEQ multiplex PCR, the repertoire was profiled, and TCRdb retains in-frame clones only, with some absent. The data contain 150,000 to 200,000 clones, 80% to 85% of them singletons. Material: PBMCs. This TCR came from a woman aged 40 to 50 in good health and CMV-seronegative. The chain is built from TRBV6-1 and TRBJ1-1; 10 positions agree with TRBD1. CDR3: CASSDGQGGTEAFF. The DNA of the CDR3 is TGTGCCAGCAGTGATGGACAGGGGGGCACTGAAGCTTTCTTT.